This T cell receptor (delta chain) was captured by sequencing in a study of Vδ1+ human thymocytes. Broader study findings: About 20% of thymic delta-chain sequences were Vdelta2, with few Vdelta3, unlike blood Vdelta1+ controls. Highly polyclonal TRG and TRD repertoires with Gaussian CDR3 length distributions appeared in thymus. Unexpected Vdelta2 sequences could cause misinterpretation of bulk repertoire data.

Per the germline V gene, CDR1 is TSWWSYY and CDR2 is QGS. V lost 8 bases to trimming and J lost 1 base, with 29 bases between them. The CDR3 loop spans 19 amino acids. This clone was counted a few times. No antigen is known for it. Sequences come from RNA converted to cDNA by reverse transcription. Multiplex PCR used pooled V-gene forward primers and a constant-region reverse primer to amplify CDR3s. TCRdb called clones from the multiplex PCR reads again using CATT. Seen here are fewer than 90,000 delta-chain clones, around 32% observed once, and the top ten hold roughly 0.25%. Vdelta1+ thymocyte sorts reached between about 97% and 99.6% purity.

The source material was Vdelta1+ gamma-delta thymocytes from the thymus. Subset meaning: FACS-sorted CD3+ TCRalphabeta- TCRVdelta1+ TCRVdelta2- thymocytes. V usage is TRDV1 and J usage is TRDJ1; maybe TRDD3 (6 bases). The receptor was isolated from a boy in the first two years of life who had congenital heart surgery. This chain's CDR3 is CALTPRGIWVLGPTDKLIF. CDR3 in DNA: TGTGCTCTTACGCCCAGGGGTATTTGGGTACTGGGCCCCACCGATAAACTCATCTTT.